Shown below are 16 T cell receptor beta chains from a single sample sequenced in a study of regulatory T cells in long-lasting Graves disease. Assembly of TCR beta libraries relied on iRepertoire HTBI primers together with Arm-PCR of CDR3 regions. TCRdb passed the multiplex PCR reads through MiXCR, listing each CDR3 protein once. There are 550,000 to 700,000 distinct CDR3 sequences in the sample; more than 15% occur only once, and approximately 12% lies in the top ten. Indicated time point: newly diagnosed GD, antithyroid drugs for less than 3 months. Preparation of the TCR library used RNA extracted from PBMCs. This sample also appeared in a second study, on T cells in Graves' hyperthyroidism and ophthalmopathy.

The sequencing used peripheral blood mononuclear cells (PBMCs), collected at new diagnosis, from a patient treated with antithyroid drugs. These receptors all come from a man in his late teens or twenties with Graves disease.

This clonotype was seen at least ten times. V and J are TRBV30 and TRBJ1-1; D not resolved. With 4 bases removed from V and 0 bases from J, the gap between germline ends came to 3 bases. The CDR3 runs 11 residues. Germline CDR1 is GTSNPN and CDR2 is SVGIG (reference sequence). The CDR3 bases are TGTGCCTGGAAAATGAACACTGAAGCTTTCTTT. Encoded protein: CAWKMNTEAFF.

This clonotype occurred a few times. Compared with germline, one end of the junction differs, possibly owing to a read error. The genes are TRBV24-1 and TRBJ1-2; D is perhaps TRBD1 (6 bases). The germline V gene has CDR1 KGHDR and CDR2 SFDVKD. CDR3 length: 12 residues. CDR3 region: CATSELTGTSAF. CDR3 DNA sequence: TGTGCCACCAGTGAGTTAACCGGGACAAGTGCCTTC.

There are many counts of this clonotype. The rearrangement uses TRBV3-1 and TRBJ2-7; 7 bases align to TRBD1. Germline V CDR1 and CDR2: LGHDT, YNNKEL (reference sequence). Unmatched junction bases numbered 5, after V lost 6 bases and J lost 0 bases. The CDR3 covers 14 residues. The CDR3 protein is CASRSGTDSYEQYF. The CDR3 nucleotides are TGTGCCAGCAGATCGGGGACAGACTCCTACGAGCAGTACTTC.

This chain connects TRBV10-1 to TRBJ2-1; 7 bases align to TRBD1. The trim removed 10 bases at V and 8 bases at J, leaving 11 bases unmatched. Looked up from germline, CDR1 is WNHNN and CDR2 is SYGVQD (reference sequence). This CDR3 is built from 13 residues. The CDR3 nucleotides read TGCGCCAAATACCAGAACAGGGGCTATGAGCAGTTCTTC. Protein sequence: CAKYQNRGYEQFF.

As for this clonotype: This may be a read error: a much more frequent sequence differs by one nucleotide. This sequence joins TRBV2 and TRBJ2-1; D ambiguous. This CDR3 has 13 amino acids. Germline CDR1 SNHLY, CDR2 FYNNEI. CDR3 DNA sequence: TGTGCCAGCACCTACACGGGCTACAATGGGCAGTTCTTC. This codes for CASTYTGYNGQFF.

This clonotype was recorded many times. V usage is TRBV7-9 and J usage is TRBJ2-5; no definite D call. This CDR3 contains 16 residues. V lost 1 base to trimming and J lost 4 bases, with 16 bases between them. Germline V lookup: CDR1 SEHNR, CDR2 FQNEAQ (reference sequence). This chain's CDR3 is CASSLVVGPMGETQYF. CDR3 in DNA: TGTGCCAGCAGCTTAGTCGTCGGGCCGATGGGAGAGACCCAGTACTTC.

The rearrangement links TRBV13 to TRBJ1-1; 10 nucleotides match TRBD1. This CDR3 has 17 residues. Germline lookup yields CDR1 PRHDT and CDR2 FYEKMQ (reference sequence). V shed 3 bases and J 0 bases; nucleotides not matched to a gene: 7. The CDR3: CASSFSGTGDMNTEAFF. CDR3 coding DNA: TGTGCCAGCAGCTTTTCCGGGACAGGGGATATGAACACTGAAGCTTTCTTT.

This clonotype has ten or more counts. The chain couples TRBV6-2 or TRBV6-3 to TRBJ1-2, with D possibly matching TRBD1 (5 bases). Germline CDR1 and CDR2: MNHEY and SVGEGT. The CDR3 loop spans 12 amino acids. V gave up 9 bases and J gave up 2 bases, with 10 bases separating them. Here the CDR3 DNA reads TGTGCCAGTGGGGCCCGGAACTATGGCTACACCTTC. Translation gives CASGARNYGYTF.

The J gene is TRBJ2-7, the V gene TRBV27; D may be TRBD1 (6 bases). Germline assignment: CDR1 MNHEY and CDR2 SMNVEV (reference sequence). The CDR3 extends over 14 amino acids. V lost 2 bases to trimming and J lost 7 bases, with 15 bases between them. CDR3: CASSLQGTVGEQYF. The DNA for the CDR3 is TGTGCCAGCAGTTTACAGGGGACCGTGGGGGAGCAGTACTTC.

The chain combines TRBV3-1 with TRBJ2-6; D unclear. V lost 5 bases, J lost 3 bases, and 11 bases lay in between. Germline loops: CDR1 LGHDT, CDR2 YNNKEL (reference sequence). This CDR3 is 15 amino acids long. CDR3 coding DNA: TGTGCCAGCAGCTCCCGGACGTATGGGGCCAACGTCCTGACTTTC. It translates to CASSSRTYGANVLTF.

This clonotype occurred a few times. V and J are TRBV13 and TRBJ1-6; 9 bases are shared with TRBD1. After removal of 0 bases from V and 9 bases from J, the junction contained 3 bases not matched to a gene. In germline, CDR1 is PRHDT, CDR2 FYEKMQ (reference sequence). The CDR3 consists of 15 residues. The CDR3 reads CASSLGQGAASPLHF. CDR3 in DNA: TGTGCCAGCAGCTTAGGACAGGGGGCAGCTTCACCCCTCCACTTT. The full variable domain, with the rest looked up from reference TRBV13 and TRBJ1-6, is AAGVIQSPRHLIKEKRETATLKCYPIPRHDTVYWYQQGPGQDPQFLISFYEKMQSDKGSIPDRFSAQQFSDYHSELNMSSLELGDSALYFCASSLGQGAASPLHFGNGTRLTVT.

The gene calls are TRBV25-1 and TRBJ2-5, with D unresolved. The CDR3 covers 17 residues. The germline CDR1 and CDR2 sequences are MGHDK and SYGVNS. The germline V and J ends were trimmed by 5 bases and 5 bases, with 24 bases remaining between them. CDR3 bases: TGTGCCAGCAGTTCTCACCCTCTCTCGGCATCTCTGGAGACCCAGTACTTC. Encoded protein: CASSSHPLSASLETQYF.

As regards this clonotype: This may stem from a read error, because a much larger clone lies one nucleotide away. The rearrangement joins TRBV20-1 to TRBJ2-1; TRBD2 might be the D (5 bases). Germline CDR1 is DFQATT and CDR2 is SNEGSKA (reference sequence). V lost 8 bases and J 4 bases, leaving 18 bases between the germline ends. This CDR3 has 14 residues. Here the CDR3 DNA reads TGCAGTACCACCGACTACGGTAATTACAATGAGCAGTTCTTC. Its translation is CSTTDYGNYNEQFF.

This clonotype was detected ten times or more. This sequence joins TRBV5-1 and TRBJ2-1; TRBD2 matches 10 bases. Germline assignment: CDR1 SGHRS and CDR2 YFSETQ. Losses at the gene ends were 0 bases for V and 7 bases for J; bases not matched to a gene: 16. The CDR3 consists of 19 residues. CDR3 in amino acids: CASSLEGVPPLAGVNEQFF. The CDR3 DNA follows: TGCGCCAGCAGCTTGGAAGGCGTCCCGCCTCTAGCGGGAGTTAATGAGCAGTTCTTC.

This clonotype was seen more than once but under ten times. In DNA form, the CDR3 reads TGTGCCAGTTCGGACGGGGGCAATCAGCCCCAGCATTTT. Translated, it gives CASSDGGNQPQHF. The V and J genes are TRBV9 and TRBJ1-5; D is undetermined. The CDR3 totals 13 residues. CDR1 and CDR2 from the germline V gene are SGDLS and YYNGEE. Trimming cost V 8 bases and J 2 bases, with 11 bases left between them. Filled out from reference TRBV9 and TRBJ1-5, the complete variable domain reads DSGVTQTPKHLITATGQRVTLRCSPRSGDLSVYWYQQSLDQGLQFLIQYYNGEERAKGNILERFSAQQFPDLHSELNLSSLELGDSALYFCASSDGGNQPQHFGDGTRLSIL.

Many counts were recorded for this clonotype. The V and J genes are TRBV29-1 and TRBJ2-5, with no clear D. Germline V gene sequence: CDR1 SQVTM, CDR2 ANQGSEA. The CDR3 contains 9 residues. The germline V and J ends were trimmed by 4 bases and 4 bases, with 1 base remaining between them. The CDR3 sequence: CSVGETQYF. Here the CDR3 DNA reads TGCAGCGTTGGAGAGACCCAGTACTTC.